Listed below are T cell receptor beta chains from one sample, sequenced in a study of shared clonotypes between healthy human individuals. The table came from immunoSEQ multiplex PCR; TCRdb's copy has only in-frame clones and leaves some out. The sample comprises approximately 1.5 million clones, approximately 98.5% of which are singletons, and about 0.35% rests with the top ten. Input material: naive CD4+ T cells sorted from blood. Receptors originate from a young man in good health. Both conserved end residues are part of each CDR3. The order of the fields is J gene, D gene, clone size, CDR3 length, V gene, CDR3 DNA, CDR3 protein. A D gene is named only where the DNA matches it firmly. Clone size is stated in some rows and not others, as once, few, many or a class when expanded.

TRBJ2-1 | - | - | 17 | TRBV7-2 | TGTGCCAGCAGCCATGGGCAACTTTCTTCGGTACAGCTCCGCCAGTTCTTC | CASSHGQLSSVQLRQFF
TRBJ2-7 | TRBD2 | - | 17 | TRBV7-9 | TGTGCCAGCAGACCTGTGGCTACTAGCGGGAGAAGGTACGAGCAGTACTTC | CASRPVATSGRRYEQYF
TRBJ1-3 | - | - | 17 | TRBV18 | TGTGCCAGCTCACGAAATTCAGGTTCGGTACTAGGAAACACCATATATTTT | CASSRNSGSVLGNTIYF
TRBJ1-1 | - | - | 14 | TRBV29-1 | TGCAGCGCCCACCCGGGACACACGAACACTGAAGCTTTCTTT | CSAHPGHTNTEAFF
TRBJ1-3 | - | - | 15 | TRBV5-6 | TGTGCCAGCAGCTTGAGACAGAACTCTGGAAACACCATATATTTT | CASSLRQNSGNTIYF
TRBJ2-7 | - | - | 14 | TRBV27 | TGTGCCAGCAGTTTCAGTAGCGGCTCCTACGAGCAGTACTTC | CASSFSSGSYEQYF
TRBJ1-2 | TRBD1 | - | 15 | TRBV11-2 | TGTGCCAGCAGCTCCTACAGGGGGCGAGGCTATGGCTACACCTTC | CASSSYRGRGYGYTF
TRBJ2-3 | - | - | 15 | TRBV6-1 | TGTGCCAGCAGTGAAACTATCAACAAAGGGGATACGCAGTATTTT | CASSETINKGDTQYF
TRBJ2-1 | - | - | 12 | TRBV18 | TGTGCCAGCTCACCCCAGAGAGAAGAGCAGTTCTTC | CASSPQREEQFF
TRBJ2-1 | - | - | 14 | TRBV7-3 | TGTGCCAGCAGCTTAACGGGGCCTGGCAATGAGCAGTTCTTC | CASSLTGPGNEQFF
TRBJ2-7 | TRBD2 | - | 17 | TRBV5-1 | TGCGCCAGCAGCTTGGCCCCTAGCGGGAGCTTTACTCAGGAGCAGTACTTC | CASSLAPSGSFTQEQYF
TRBJ2-1 | - | - | 14 | TRBV6-5 | TGTGCCAGCAGTTACAGAGGCTCCTACAATGAGCAGTTCTTC | CASSYRGSYNEQFF
TRBJ2-2 | - | - | 13 | TRBV5-1 | TGCGCCAGCAGCGTTGAGGGATCGGGGGAGCTGTTTTTT | CASSVEGSGELFF
TRBJ1-5 | TRBD1 | once | 15 | TRBV7-9 | TGTGCCAGCAGCCAGGGGGCAGGGCTAGGGCAGCCCCAGCATTTT | CASSQGAGLGQPQHF
TRBJ2-3 | TRBD2 | once | 21 | TRBV5-1 | TGCGCCAGCAGCCTCCCTCCAGCGGGAGTCCGGGTTAGGTTTGGGACGGATACGCAGTATTTT | CASSLPPAGVRVRFGTDTQYF
TRBJ2-4 | TRBD2 | - | 13 | TRBV7-2 | TGTGCCAGCAGCTTGGGGGGGTTTTACATTCAGTACTTC | CASSLGGFYIQYF
TRBJ1-5 | - | - | 12 | TRBV19 | TGTGCCAGTAGTGACGGGTCATGGGCCCAGCATTTT | CASSDGSWAQHF
TRBJ2-7 | - | once | 15 | TRBV18 | TGTGCCAGCTCACCATGGGAGCAGGGTATGGGCGAGCAGTACTTC | CASSPWEQGMGEQYF
TRBJ2-5 | - | - | 13 | TRBV7-6 | TGTGCCAGCAGCTTAGGTCCCCAAGAGACCCAGTACTTC | CASSLGPQETQYF
TRBJ1-5 | - | - | 15 | TRBV28 | TGTGCCAGCAGTTTGTCCCAGGGATACATGCAGCCCCAGCATTTT | CASSLSQGYMQPQHF
TRBJ1-2 | - | - | 10 | TRBV2 | TGTGCCACCAGGGTTTCTGGCTACACCTTC | CATRVSGYTF
TRBJ2-5 | TRBD2 | - | 14 | TRBV27 | TGTGCCAGCAGTCCAAGGACTAGAAGGGCGACCCAGTACTTC | CASSPRTRRATQYF
TRBJ2-7 | - | - | 11 | TRBV28 | TGTGCCAGCAGGAAAATCAACGAGCAGTACTTC | CASRKINEQYF
TRBJ1-1 | - | - | 12 | TRBV11-2 | TGTGCCAGCAGTTTTATCGGAAGTGAAGCTTTCTTT | CASSFIGSEAFF
TRBJ2-5 | TRBD1 | - | 16 | TRBV5-1 | TGCGCCAGCGCCCGTGAAGGACAGGGTGATGTGGAGACCCAGTACTTC | CASAREGQGDVETQYF
TRBJ1-2 | TRBD1 | - | 13 | TRBV27 | TGTGCCAGCAGTTTCTCGACAGGGCTCGGCTACACCTTC | CASSFSTGLGYTF
TRBJ1-2 | - | - | 12 | TRBV9 | TGTGCCAGCAGCGTAGACCGTTATGGCTACACCTTC | CASSVDRYGYTF
TRBJ2-7 | TRBD2 | - | 20 | TRBV15 | TGTGCCACCAGCAGGGACAAAATCCCGGGACTAGCGGGCGCAACCTACGAGCAGTACTTC | CATSRDKIPGLAGATYEQYF